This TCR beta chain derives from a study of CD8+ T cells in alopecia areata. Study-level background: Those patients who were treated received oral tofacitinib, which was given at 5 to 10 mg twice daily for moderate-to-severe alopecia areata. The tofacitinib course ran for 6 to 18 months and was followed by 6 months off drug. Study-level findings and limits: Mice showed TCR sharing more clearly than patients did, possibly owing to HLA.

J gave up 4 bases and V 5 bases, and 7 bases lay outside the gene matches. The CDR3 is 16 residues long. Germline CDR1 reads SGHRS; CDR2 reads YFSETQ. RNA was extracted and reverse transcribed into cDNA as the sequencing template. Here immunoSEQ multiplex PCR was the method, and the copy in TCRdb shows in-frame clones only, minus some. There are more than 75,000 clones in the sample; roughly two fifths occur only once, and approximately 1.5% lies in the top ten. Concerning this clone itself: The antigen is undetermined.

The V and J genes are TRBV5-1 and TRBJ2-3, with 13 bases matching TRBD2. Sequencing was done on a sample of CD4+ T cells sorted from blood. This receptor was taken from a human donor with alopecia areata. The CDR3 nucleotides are TGCGCCAGCAGACCCGGGACTAGCGGGAAAGCAGATACGCAGTATTTT. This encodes CASRPGTSGKADTQYF.